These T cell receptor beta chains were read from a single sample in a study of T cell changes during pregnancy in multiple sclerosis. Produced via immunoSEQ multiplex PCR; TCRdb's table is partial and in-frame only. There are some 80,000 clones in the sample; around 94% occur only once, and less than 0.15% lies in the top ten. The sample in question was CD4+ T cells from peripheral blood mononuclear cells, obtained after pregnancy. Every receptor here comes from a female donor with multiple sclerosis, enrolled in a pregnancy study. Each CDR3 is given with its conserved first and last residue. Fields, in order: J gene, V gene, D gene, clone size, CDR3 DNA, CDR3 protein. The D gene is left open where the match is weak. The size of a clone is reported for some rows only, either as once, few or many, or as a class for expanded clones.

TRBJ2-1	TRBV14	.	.	TGTGCCAGCAGCCAAGGAAGCAACGGCAATGAGCAGTTCTTC	CASSQGSNGNEQFF
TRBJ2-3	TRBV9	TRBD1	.	TGTGCCAGCAGCGTACGGTCCTCAGGGGGATATACGCAGTATTTT	CASSVRSSGGYTQYF
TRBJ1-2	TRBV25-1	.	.	TGTGCCAGCAGCAACATTAGACTTAACTATGGCTACACCTTC	CASSNIRLNYGYTF
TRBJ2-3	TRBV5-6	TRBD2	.	TGTGCCAGCAGCTTGGCCAGTACTAGCGGGAGGTACGCAGATACGCAGTATTTT	CASSLASTSGRYADTQYF
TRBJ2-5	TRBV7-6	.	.	TGTGCCAGCAGCTTAGGTAGGAGGGTTCAAGAGACCCAGTACTTC	CASSLGRRVQETQYF
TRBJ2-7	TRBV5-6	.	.	TGTGCCAGCAGCTTCTACGACAGCCCCCCCTACGAGCAGTACTTC	CASSFYDSPPYEQYF
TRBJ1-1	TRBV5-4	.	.	TGTGCCAGCAGCTGGGGGGGAGTTCGGACTGAAGCTTTCTTT	CASSWGGVRTEAFF
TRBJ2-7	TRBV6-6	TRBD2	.	TGTGCCAGCAGCCGTACTAGCGGGAGTTCCGTCGAGCAGTACTTC	CASSRTSGSSVEQYF
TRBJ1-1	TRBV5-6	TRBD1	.	TGTGCCAGCAGCTTTACAGGGGGACGAATGAACACTGAAGCTTTCTTT	CASSFTGGRMNTEAFF
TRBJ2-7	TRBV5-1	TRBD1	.	TGCGCCAGCAGCTTGGGAGGGGGCGACGAGCAGTACTTC	CASSLGGGDEQYF
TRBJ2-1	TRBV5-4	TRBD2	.	TGTGCCAGCAGCTTAAGCGGGAGGGCCCGTAATGAGCAGTTCTTC	CASSLSGRARNEQFF
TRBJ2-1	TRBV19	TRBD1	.	TGTGCCAGTAGTATAGGAACGGGACAGGGCATCGATGAGCAGTTCTTC	CASSIGTGQGIDEQFF
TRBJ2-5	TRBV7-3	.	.	TGTGCCAGCAGCTTAGGGCCCCTTAGACAACAAGAGACCCAGTACTTC	CASSLGPLRQQETQYF
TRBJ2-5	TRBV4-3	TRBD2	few	TGCGCCAGCAGCCAAGATGCACTAGCGGGCCGCCAAGAGACCCAGTACTTC	CASSQDALAGRQETQYF
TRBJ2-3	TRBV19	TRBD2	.	TGTGCCAGTACCGTAGCGGGAGGACCCACAGATACGCAGTATTTT	CASTVAGGPTDTQYF
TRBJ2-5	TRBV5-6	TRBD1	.	TGTGCCAGCAGCTTACTCATGGACAGGGAGGTAAAGACCCAGTACTTC	CASSLLMDREVKTQYF
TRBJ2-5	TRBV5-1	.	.	TGCGCCAGCGGGGGCAGCGGGACGGTACCTCAAGAGACCCAGTACTTC	CASGGSGTVPQETQYF
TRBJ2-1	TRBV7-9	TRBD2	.	TGTGCCAGCAGCTTAGTTTTACTAGCGGGAGAGGGTGAGCAGTTCTTC	CASSLVLLAGEGEQFF
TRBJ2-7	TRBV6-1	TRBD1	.	TGTGCCAGCAGTGATCGGCCCGGGGGACAGGGGTACGAGCAGTACTTC	CASSDRPGGQGYEQYF
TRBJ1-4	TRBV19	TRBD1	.	TGTGCCAGTAGTATCCAGGGGGCAAAACTGTTTTTT	CASSIQGAKLFF
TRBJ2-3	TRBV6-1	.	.	TGTGCCAGCAGGGGGGGTACAGATACGCAGTATTTT	CASRGGTDTQYF
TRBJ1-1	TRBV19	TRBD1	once	TGTGCCAGTAGTAAAATACAGGGGGCCCTGAACACTGAAGCTTTCTTT	CASSKIQGALNTEAFF
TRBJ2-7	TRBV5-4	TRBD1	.	TGTGCCAGCAGCTCCGGACAGGGATGGGACGAGCAGTACTTC	CASSSGQGWDEQYF
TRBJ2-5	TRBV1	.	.	TGCACCAGCAGCCAGCGGAACAGGGGCTATCAAGAGACCCAGTACTTC	CTSSQRNRGYQETQYF
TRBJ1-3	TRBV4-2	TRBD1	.	TGTGCCAGCAGCCAAGACCCGGTTACAGGGGGCAGCATCCTTGGAAACACCATATATTTT	CASSQDPVTGGSILGNTIYF